This TCR beta chain derives from a study of blood T cell repertoires in COVID-19 (dated by TCRdb to the early 2020s). Context from the whole study: Collaborator samples came from the United States, Italy and Spain and covered acute and convalescent phases of COVID-19. The prospective study material was composed of cDNA or gDNA derived from T cells, B-cell-depleted T cells, or PBMCs. Subjects who had been exposed to COVID-19, were actively infected with it, or had recovered from it provided the deeply sampled blood TCRbeta repertoires that made up the dataset. The repertoires were released in a freely available public database intended as a resource for research on the immune response to SARS-CoV-2. Samples were obtained from the ongoing ImmuneRACE study (first 160 participants) and from 1,254 subjects provided by 6 global collaborators. A de-identified subject ID, COVID-19 status, age in years and sex were almost always included in the sample metadata. HLA class I and class II types, where available, came from metadata supplied by the sample provider rather than from assay-based typing.

Another Seattle source contributed samples from volunteer blood donors who had recovered from COVID-19. Collaborating institutions collected whole blood in K2EDTA tubes following their own protocols. For TCRbeta analysis, collaborators shipped samples in one of three forms: frozen whole blood, isolated PBMCs, or DNA extracted from either of those sample types. Looking up the germline V gene (reference sequence) yields CDR1 SGHNT and CDR2 YYREEE. V is cut by 2 bases and J by 3 bases, and the space between the germline ends is 8 bases. The CDR3 goes from the cysteine to the phenylalanine over 13 residues. The sequence is cut down to CDR3 DNA, 39 bases in frame from base 1. Concerning this clone itself: This clone's antigen is unknown. Per-base quality was not reported, and no clone a single base away is much larger than it.

TCRbeta CDR3 regions were amplified from genomic DNA by means of the immunoSEQ Assay, a bias-controlled multiplex PCR. The original methods were these. Within the assay, amplification of reference gene primers was used to estimate how many nucleated cells each sample contained. To quantify the absolute abundance of each unique TCRbeta CDR3 rearrangement, sequence reads were collapsed and filtered. Productive Simpson clonality was computed per sample as the square root of Simpson's diversity index over productive rearrangements. The clones in this table, taken by TCRdb from immuneACCESS, are in-frame only. Not every clone is retained; where verified, under half of the shortfall comes from an unresolved V gene, and the cause of the rest is unknown. V and J calls and clone size are those listed in that table; D and trimming were worked out from the DNA. The sample contains about 130,000 clones, 84% of them found a single time. Roughly an eighth of the sample goes to the ten largest clones.

Broad study findings and their caveats: The quantity of clinical and demographic metadata differed by source and by participant and was supplied without curation.

The chain is assembled from TRBV5-4 and TRBJ2-5; no D segment can be confidently identified. The TCR was taken from a woman in her 30s who had recovered from COVID-19. Sequences were obtained from peripheral blood. The CDR3 region reads CASSLSPEETQYF. The sequenced DNA: TGTGCCAGCAGCTTATCCCCTGAAGAGACCCAGTACTTC. With the portions outside the CDR3 filled from the reference TRBV5-4 and TRBJ2-5 genes, the complete variable region becomes ETGVTQSPTHLIKTRGQQVTLRCSSQSGHNTVSWYQQALGQGPQFIFQYYREEENGRGNFPPRFSGLQFPNYSSELNVNALELDDSALYLCASSLSPEETQYFGPGTRLLVL.